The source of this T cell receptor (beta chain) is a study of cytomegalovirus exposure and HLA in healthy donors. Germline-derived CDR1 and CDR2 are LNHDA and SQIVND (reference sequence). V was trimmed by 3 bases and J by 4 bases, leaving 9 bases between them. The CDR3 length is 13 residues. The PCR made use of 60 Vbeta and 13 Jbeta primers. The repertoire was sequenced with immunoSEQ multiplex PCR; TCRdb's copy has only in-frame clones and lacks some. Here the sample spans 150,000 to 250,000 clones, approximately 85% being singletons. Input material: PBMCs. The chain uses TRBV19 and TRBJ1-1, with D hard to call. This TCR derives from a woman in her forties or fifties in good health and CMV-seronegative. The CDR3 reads CASSMRPGTEAFF. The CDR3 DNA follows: TGTGCCAGTAGTATGCGTCCCGGCACTGAAGCTTTCTTT.